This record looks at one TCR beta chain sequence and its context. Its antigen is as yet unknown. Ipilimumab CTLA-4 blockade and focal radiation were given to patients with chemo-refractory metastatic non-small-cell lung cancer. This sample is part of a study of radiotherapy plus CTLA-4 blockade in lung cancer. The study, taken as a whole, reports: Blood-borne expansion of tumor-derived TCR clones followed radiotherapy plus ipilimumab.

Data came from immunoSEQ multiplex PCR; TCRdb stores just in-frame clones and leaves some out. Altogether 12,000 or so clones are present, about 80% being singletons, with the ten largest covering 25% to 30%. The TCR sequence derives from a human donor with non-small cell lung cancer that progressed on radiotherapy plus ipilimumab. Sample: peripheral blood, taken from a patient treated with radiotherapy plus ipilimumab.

DNA for the CDR3: TGCGCCAGCAGCCAAGATCGTGGCTATGAGCAGTTCTTC. It yields the protein CASSQDRGYEQFF. The chain employs TRBV4-1 and TRBJ2-1; no clear D gene. V dropped 0 bases and J dropped 8 bases, with 8 bases sitting between them. This CDR3 region has 13 residues. The germline gives CDR1 MGHRA, CDR2 YSYEKL.